This T cell receptor (beta chain) was identified during a study of T cell repertoires in cytomegalovirus infection. Study outcomes and limitations: Cumulative public TCR beta family frequency identified carriers of CMV plus the relevant HLA.

TCRdb independently ran MiXCR on the reads; one entry per CDR3 protein. This sample has about 680,000 distinct CDR3 sequences; around 24% occur once, and the top ten carry approximately 8.2%. In the case of this clonotype: As yet, its antigen is unknown.

Deletions cut 2 bases from V and 1 base from J, with 10 bases between. Germline-derived CDR1 and CDR2 are SGDLS and YYNGEE. This CDR3 has 15 residues. The sequenced sample consisted of CD8+ T cells from PBMCs. This clonotype was obtained from a human donor in good health (CMV status not recorded). Some clones in this sample may be carry-over from other donors' samples. This chain joins TRBV9 and TRBJ1-3, with D maybe TRBD1 (6 bases). CDR3 coding DNA: TGTGCCAGCAGCGTCACGGACAGATCTGGAAACACCATATATTTT. Protein sequence: CASSVTDRSGNTIYF. The whole variable domain, remainder taken from reference TRBV9 and TRBJ1-3, is DSGVTQTPKHLITATGQRVTLRCSPRSGDLSVYWYQQSLDQGLQFLIQYYNGEERAKGNILERFSAQQFPDLHSELNLSSLELGDSALYFCASSVTDRSGNTIYFGEGSWLTVV.